A single sample is the source of the 16 T cell receptor beta chains below, sequenced in a study of blood T cells in healthy people across ages. A second PCR, run for about 6 to 12 cycles, used a sample-barcoded 5' primer plus a J-beta primer mix. Via MiXCR, TCRdb re-called the 5' RACE reads, giving one row per CDR3 protein. The table lists about 830,000 distinct CDR3 sequences, 62% of them singletons. Sequencing was carried out using blood. These receptors were obtained from a man younger than 45 in good health.

The chain carries TRBV12-3 or TRBV12-4 and TRBJ1-2; no clear D gene. This CDR3 is built from 12 residues. Trimming removed 6 bases from V and 6 bases from J, with 11 bases in between. The CDR3 region is CASSRTLHGYTF. The CDR3 nucleotides read TGTGCCAGCAGCCGGACCTTACATGGCTACACCTTC.

The V and J genes are TRBV10-2 and TRBJ1-2; 9 positions agree with TRBD1. This CDR3 is 18 amino acids long. The V and J ends lost 2 bases and 2 bases, in that order; junction bases with no gene match: 12. Germline CDR1 and CDR2: WSHSY and SAAADI. In DNA form, the CDR3 reads TGCGCCAGCAGTGAGCCCCGGGACAGGGTGTTGATGAACTATGGCTACACCTTC. Translated, it gives CASSEPRDRVLMNYGYTF.

This chain uses TRBV28 with TRBJ1-6, with D perhaps matching TRBD1 (5 bases). This CDR3 comprises 14 residues. Trimming removed 8 bases from V and 7 bases from J, with 15 bases in between. Germline V gene data show CDR1 as MDHEN and CDR2 as SYDVKM. As DNA, the CDR3 is TGTGCCAGCCGCCTCGGACACGCAAATTCACCCCTCCACTTT. It is translated as CASRLGHANSPLHF.

This clonotype was detected once. This sequence joins TRBV2 and TRBJ1-2, with 7 bases lining up with TRBD1. Looked up from germline, CDR1 is SNHLY and CDR2 is FYNNEI. The CDR3 contains 16 residues. The V segment lost 4 bases and the J segment 3 bases; nucleotides outside the gene matches: 11. The CDR3 DNA sequence: TGTGCCAGCAGTGTCCTTAAGACAGGGTACGACTATGGCTACACCTTC. It yields the protein CASSVLKTGYDYGYTF.

This rearrangement joins TRBV20-1 to TRBJ1-3, with D tentatively TRBD1 (6 bases). Per germline, CDR1 DFQATT and CDR2 SNEGSKA (reference sequence). The CDR3 covers 14 residues. The V gene lost 4 bases and the J gene lost 1 base, with 11 bases spanning the gap. The CDR3 DNA sequence: TGCAGTGCTATACAGGGATTTTCTGGAAACACCATATATTTT. Translating gives CSAIQGFSGNTIYF.

V and J are TRBV9 and TRBJ1-5; D might be TRBD1 (6 bases). The V gene lost 3 bases and the J gene lost 3 bases, with 13 bases spanning the gap. Germline CDR1 SGDLS, CDR2 YYNGEE. The CDR3 sequence is 15 residues long. The CDR3 sequence: CASSATGVFNQPQHF. Written as DNA, the CDR3 is TGTGCCAGCAGCGCGACAGGCGTGTTCAATCAGCCCCAGCATTTT.

In this sample, this clonotype turned up a few times. The rearrangement joins TRBV27 to TRBJ2-4; tentatively, D is TRBD1 (5 bases). The CDR3 contains 16 residues. Germline CDR1 MNHEY, CDR2 SMNVEV (reference sequence). V dropped 0 bases and J dropped 8 bases, with 17 bases sitting between them. CDR3 bases: TGTGCCAGCAGTTTATCATCAGGACACGGCTGGGACATTCAGTACTTC. It translates to CASSLSSGHGWDIQYF.

The table lists this clonotype with a few counts. The rearrangement uses TRBV9 and TRBJ2-7; 7 bases are shared with TRBD1. Germline V CDR1 and CDR2: SGDLS, YYNGEE. This CDR3 region has 14 residues. V lost 0 bases to trimming and J lost 2 bases; unmatched junction nucleotides: 2. The CDR3: CASSVGDRAYEQYF. The CDR3 region has the DNA TGTGCCAGCAGCGTAGGGGACAGAGCCTACGAGCAGTACTTC.

The chain couples TRBV29-1 to TRBJ1-6, with 7 bases aligning to TRBD1. Germline V gives CDR1 SQVTM, CDR2 ANQGSEA. The CDR3 is made up of 13 amino acids. J was trimmed by 10 bases and V by 4 bases; bases with no gene match: 7. Here the CDR3 DNA reads TGCAGCGTTGCAGGACAGGCAGGGTCACCCCTCCACTTT. Its translation is CSVAGQAGSPLHF.

The J gene is TRBJ1-5, the V gene TRBV27; D remains unclear. The CDR3 spans 13 residues. CDR1 is MNHEY and CDR2 is SMNVEV in the germline V gene (reference sequence). V shed 4 bases and J shed 5 bases, with 9 bases lying between them. This CDR3 reads CASSYGRDQPQHF. In DNA, the CDR3 is TGTGCCAGCAGTTATGGCCGGGATCAGCCCCAGCATTTT.

V is TRBV9 and J is TRBJ1-1; the D is unclear. Germline V gene data show CDR1 as SGDLS and CDR2 as YYNGEE. The ends were cut back, 0 bases at V and 2 bases at J, with 11 bases in the middle. This CDR3 is 15 amino acids long. The CDR3 DNA sequence: TGTGCCAGCAGCGTAGCCGGGAGACCAAACACTGAAGCTTTCTTT. The encoded protein is CASSVAGRPNTEAFF.

V is TRBV6-5 and J is TRBJ1-2; 7 bases line up with TRBD1. V lost 6 bases to trimming and J lost 6 bases; unmatched junction nucleotides: 10. The CDR3 extends over 14 amino acids. Germline V gives CDR1 MNHEY, CDR2 SVGAGI. CDR3 DNA: TGTGCCAGCAGCGTGGTGACAGGGTCCCATGGCTACACCTTC. Translation: CASSVVTGSHGYTF.

In this sample, this clonotype turned up a few times. CDR3 residues: CASSMIGGGSYEQYF. The CDR3 DNA follows: TGTGCCAGCAGCATGATTGGGGGCGGTTCCTACGAGCAGTACTTC. The J gene is TRBJ2-7, the V gene TRBV7-2; a weak D match, TRBD1 (6 bases). V gave up 5 bases and J gave up 1 base, with 15 bases separating them. This CDR3 contains 15 residues. CDR1 is SGHTA and CDR2 is FQGNSA in the germline V gene. The complete variable domain, with remaining parts taken from reference TRBV7-2 and TRBJ2-7, reads GAGVSQSPSNKVTEKGKDVELRCDPISGHTALYWYRQSLGQGLEFLIYFQGNSAPDKSGLPSDRFSAERTGGSVSTLTIQRTQQEDSAVYLCASSMIGGGSYEQYFGPGTRLTVT.

The rearrangement uses TRBV6-5 and TRBJ2-3, with 9 bases aligning to TRBD1. Germline loops: CDR1 MNHEY, CDR2 SVGAGI. The CDR3 sequence is 16 residues long. J gave up 2 bases and V 5 bases, and 8 bases lay outside the gene matches. The CDR3: CASSRSGTGTTDTQYF. CDR3 bases: TGTGCCAGCAGTCGTTCCGGGACAGGGACCACAGATACGCAGTATTTT.

The rearrangement uses TRBV5-1 and TRBJ2-7; 12 nucleotides line up with TRBD1. This CDR3 is 15 amino acids long. From germline, CDR1 is SGHRS and CDR2 YFSETQ. V shed 4 bases and J 4 bases; nucleotides not matched to a gene: 6. The CDR3 sequence: CASSMGQGAQYEQYF. CDR3 coding DNA: TGCGCCAGCAGCATGGGACAGGGGGCGCAGTACGAGCAGTACTTC.

This clonotype was counted a single time. The V and J genes are TRBV5-1 and TRBJ2-5; the D call may be TRBD1 or TRBD2 (5 bases each). V shed 0 bases and J shed 4 bases, with 16 bases lying between them. The CDR3 loop spans 16 amino acids. Germline V gene sequence: CDR1 SGHRS, CDR2 YFSETQ. Here the CDR3 DNA reads TGCGCCAGCAGCTTGGATCGGGGCCTGAGAGGAGAGACCCAGTACTTC. This gives the protein CASSLDRGLRGETQYF.